This T cell receptor (beta chain) was profiled in a study of T cells in Graves' hyperthyroidism and ophthalmopathy. Study findings and constraints: Researchers found most expanded thyroid clonotypes above 0.001 in blood as well.

The sample holds many counts of this clonotype. The antigen remains unidentified. Among the patients, aged 18 to 65, hyperthyroidism was newly diagnosed and had lasted under 2 months. This CDR3 is built from 14 residues. With 3 bases removed from V and 1 base from J, the gap between germline ends came to 9 bases. Using RNA transcripts as the source, TCR beta CDR3 regions were amplified. HTBI primers were used for first-round RT-PCR of the TCR CDR3. In TCRdb, the multiplex PCR reads were re-called with MiXCR into one record per CDR3 protein. The repertoire has 280,000 or so distinct CDR3 sequences, about 15% of them found once; the top ten carry roughly 30%.

The origin of this receptor is a woman aged 45-65 years with Graves' hyperthyroidism that later progressed to Graves' ophthalmopathy. The V and J genes are TRBV12-3 or TRBV12-4 and TRBJ1-1; no clear D gene. Sequencing was carried out using blood. In nucleotides, the CDR3 is TGTGCCAGCAGTTTTCGGCGGAAGAACACTGAAGCTTTCTTT. The encoded protein is CASSFRRKNTEAFF.